This T cell receptor beta chain appears in the sequencing data of a study of Ad26.COV2.S vaccination and SARS-CoV-2 variants. Treatment here: approximately 18 received Ad26.COV2.S at low or high dose, single or two shots; about 5 received placebo; per-sample allocation not given. All samples were drawn on day 63, counting from the first vaccine or placebo injection. Boston hosted the donor, who was an adult aged 18-55 years. Wuhan-strain SARS-CoV-2 spike was expressed by the Ad26 vector that made up the vaccine. Turning to this clone: No antigen is known for it.

Overall study findings and caveats: Spike-specific TCR breadth was greater in vaccine than placebo recipients. Vaccine recipients and placebo recipients showed similar non-spike TCR breadth.

Sequenced by immunoSEQ multiplex PCR; TCRdb stores in-frame clones only, minus some. In the table there are about half a million clones, about 88% of which are singletons. The CDR3 contains 19 residues. V lost 3 bases to trimming and J lost 0 bases; unmatched junction nucleotides: 12. The V gene's germline CDR1 is SGDLS and CDR2 YYNGEE. This chain connects TRBV9 to TRBJ2-6; 7 bases match TRBD1. The receptor was derived from a person between 18 and 60 years old who received the Ad26.COV2.S COVID-19 vaccine or a placebo. The sample was peripheral blood, taken in a trial of Ad26.COV2.S vaccine versus placebo. This chain's CDR3 is CASSARGDRVNSGANVLTF. The CDR3 DNA reads as TGTGCCAGCAGCGCCAGGGGCGACAGGGTTAACTCTGGGGCCAACGTCCTGACTTTC.